The present T cell receptor beta chain was sequenced within a study of Ad26.COV2.S vaccination and SARS-CoV-2 variants (TCRdb year 2021). About the investigation overall: Donors in the vaccine arm were drawn from COV1001, a multicentre, randomized, double-blind, placebo-controlled phase I-IIa trial testing Ad26.COV2.S in healthy adults. Dosing of Ad26.COV2.S was intramuscular, at either 5x10^10 or 1x10^11 viral particles, delivered as one shot or as two shots spaced 56 days apart. TCRbeta repertoire sequencing served as the tool for gauging how specific and how broad the SARS-CoV-2-reactive T cell receptors were following Ad26.COV2.S vaccination. A total of about 30 samples were included in the TCR-sequenced set, comprising approximately 20 Ad26.COV2.S vaccine recipients, 5 placebo recipients and 8 SARS-CoV-2 convalescent individuals. Participants in the trial were split at random into five groups of five each, receiving low-dose or high-dose Ad26.COV2.S once or twice, or else placebo on both occasions. Throughout the experiments and outcome assessment, investigators stayed blinded to trial group allocation.

The treatment or condition label, read with the paper, signifies: 15 to 20 received Ad26.COV2.S at low or high dose, single or two shots; 5 received placebo; per-sample allocation not given. For vaccine and placebo recipients, repertoires were sequenced using samples collected on day 63 after the first injection. In Cohort 1b, around 25 adults aged 18-55 years were enrolled at a single site in Boston, USA, between 29 July and 7 August 2020. As a vaccine, Ad26.COV2.S was a replication-incompetent adenovirus type 26 vector that expressed a prefusion-stabilized SARS-CoV-2 spike protein derived from the original Wuhan strain. V was cut back by 2 bases and J by 1 base, leaving a gap of 15 bases between them. Including the terminal cysteine and phenylalanine, the CDR3 comprises 16 residues. Just the 48-base CDR3 DNA is kept, in frame starting at base 1. CDR1 and CDR2 are drawn from the germline V gene (reference sequence): SGHNT, YYREEE.

The immunoSEQ Assay was used to sequence TCRbeta CDR3 regions. After extraction, genomic DNA underwent amplification by bias-controlled multiplex PCR, followed by high-throughput sequencing. Per the source publication's procedure: To quantify the absolute abundance of every unique TCRbeta CDR3 region, sequences were collapsed and filtered. Usable DNA was measured by amplifying reference genes present in all nucleated cells, and TCRbeta template counts were normalized to that usable DNA to estimate T cell fraction. Repertoire TCRs were annotated as SARS-CoV-2-specific by exact matching of V gene, CDR3 amino acid sequence and J gene to a known reactive TCR set. The reference SARS-CoV-2 TCR set was obtained from MIRA and was filtered for enrichment in COVID-19-positive ImmuneCODE repertoires, whereby public or cross-reactive TCRs were removed. Using the MIRA antigens, annotated TCRs were further analysed by specific ORF or by position within an ORF. Breadth was defined as the number of annotated unique rearrangements divided by the total number of unique productive rearrangements, and depth was defined as the summed frequency of the annotated unique rearrangements. Group comparisons of TCR breadth used two-sided Wilcoxon rank-sum tests. This is the immuneACCESS table as TCRdb keeps it, with only in-frame sequences that have V and J called. A part of the clones is gone; compared with another copy, unresolved V genes explain less than half, and the rest is unexplained. Clone size and V and J calls were adopted from that table, with D and trimming inferred from the DNA. This sample comprises approximately 350,000 clones, over 75% of them detected only once. The leading ten clones occupy roughly 3.2% of the sample.

About this clone: Its antigen target is currently unknown. No qualities accompany the bases; no much larger clone lies one base away.

What the research found in general, with its limitations: The authors noted that the TCR breadth and depth analyses may have underestimated total T cell responses. Ad26.COV2.S recipients had higher spike-specific TCR breadth than placebo recipients (P = 0.0014). Comparable non-spike TCR breadth was observed between vaccine and placebo recipients, consistent with only spike being contained in the vaccine. Comparing responses between vaccine doses or regimens was not something the study was powered to do. Substantial breadth of spike-specific CD8+ and CD4+ T cell responses was reported after vaccination.

The rearrangement combines TRBV5-4 with TRBJ2-5; a tentative D match to TRBD1 spans 6 bases. This receptor was taken from a person aged 18-60 years who received the Ad26.COV2.S COVID-19 vaccine or a placebo. This specimen consisted of peripheral blood, obtained in a trial of Ad26.COV2.S vaccine versus placebo. The CDR3 protein sequence reads: CASSFVMGASQETQYF. The DNA is as follows: TGTGCCAGCAGCTTCGTGATGGGGGCAAGCCAAGAGACCCAGTACTTC.